This TCR beta chain is drawn from a study of cytomegalovirus exposure and HLA in healthy donors. The study, taken as a whole, reports: Productive rates of about 90% or about 30% were seen for most TCR beta V segments in an earlier analysis.

PCR used 60 Vbeta primers and 13 Jbeta primers. Profiled with immunoSEQ multiplex PCR; TCRdb holds only in-frame clones, not every one. Of roughly 120,000 clones listed, less than 85% are singletons. As to this clone: Antigen unknown. At one end the junction does not follow the germline gene, possibly because of a read error.

Nominally healthy donors provided the samples, though records likely missed some immune exposures. The receptor was derived from a man younger than 40 in good health and CMV-seronegative. The specimen was PBMCs.

Written as DNA, the CDR3 is TGTGCCAGCAGCCAAGAGGGTAGGAGAGCGAACCCTGAAGCTTTCTTT. It encodes CASSQEGRRANPEAFF. The J gene is TRBJ1-1, the V gene TRBV4-2; D gene ambiguous. CDR3 size: 16 residues. Germline V CDR1 and CDR2: LGHNA, YNFKEQ.